This is a list of T cell receptor beta chains from one sample in a study of radiation and T cells in renal cell carcinoma. Using immunoSEQ multiplex PCR, the repertoire was profiled, and TCRdb retains in-frame clones only, with some absent. The sample has 10,000 to 15,000 clones; 33% are singletons. This sample comprised tumor tissue, obtained from a patient whose treatment included radiotherapy and nephrectomy. The receptors were sampled from a man aged 55 to 70 with renal cell carcinoma. Both conserved end residues are part of each CDR3. The D gene is left open where the match is weak. Clone size is not always given. Where it is, it says once, few, many or a class for expanded clones.

CDR3 | DNA | D | J | V | size
CASTRGINEQFF | TGTGCCAGCACACGCGGGATTAATGAGCAGTTCTTC | NA | TRBJ2-1 | TRBV7-9 | NA
CATSRDRGFYEQYF | TGTGCCACCAGCAGAGACAGGGGGTTCTACGAGCAGTACTTC | TRBD1 | TRBJ2-7 | TRBV15 | NA
CASSYGDTYEQYF | TGTGCCAGCAGTTATGGGGACACCTACGAGCAGTACTTC | NA | TRBJ2-7 | TRBV6-5 | medium-sized
CASSLAGGDTQYF | TGCGCCAGCAGCTTGGCCGGCGGGGATACGCAGTATTTT | NA | TRBJ2-3 | TRBV5-1 | NA
CASSTGIPSYEQYF | TGTGCCAGCAGCACCGGGATCCCTTCCTACGAGCAGTACTTC | NA | TRBJ2-7 | TRBV7-6 | few
CASSAAGATGNTIYF | TGTGCCAGCAGCGCTGCGGGGGCAACGGGAAACACCATATATTTT | NA | TRBJ1-3 | TRBV9 | NA
CASAGGLSYGYTF | TGTGCCAGCGCAGGGGGCTTGTCGTATGGCTACACCTTC | TRBD1 | TRBJ1-2 | TRBV2 | once
CASSPGTGLFF | TGTGCCAGCAGTCCCGGGACCGGGCTGTTTTTT | NA | TRBJ2-2 | TRBV2 | NA
CASSDDRGLGLAKNIQYF | TGTGCCAGCAGTGATGACAGGGGGCTCGGTCTAGCCAAAAACATTCAGTACTTC | TRBD1 | TRBJ2-4 | TRBV2 | NA
CASSTYTDTQYF | TGTGCCAGCTCAACCTACACAGATACGCAGTATTTT | NA | TRBJ2-3 | TRBV18 | NA
CASSRTSYEQYF | TGTGCCAGCAGTCGGACTTCTTACGAGCAGTACTTC | NA | TRBJ2-7 | TRBV6-6 | NA
CASSQESGNIQYF | TGCGCCAGCAGCCAAGAAAGTGGAAACATTCAGTACTTC | NA | TRBJ2-4 | TRBV4-3 | NA
CASKGEDYGYTF | TGCGCCAGCAAGGGGGAGGACTATGGCTACACCTTC | NA | TRBJ1-2 | TRBV5-1 | NA
CASSLAGQGVTDTQYF | TGCGCCAGCAGCTTGGCGGGACAGGGTGTCACAGATACGCAGTATTTT | TRBD1 | TRBJ2-3 | TRBV5-1 | NA
CASSLGQGAYEQYF | TGTGCCAGCAGCTTGGGGCAGGGCGCCTACGAGCAGTACTTC | NA | TRBJ2-7 | TRBV5-6 | NA
CASSVEAGPVPHGYTF | TGTGCCAGCAGCGTAGAGGCAGGGCCTGTACCTCATGGCTACACCTTC | NA | TRBJ1-2 | TRBV9 | medium-sized
CASSARRPLGGETQYF | TGTGCCAGCAGTGCACGGCGGCCCCTAGGGGGAGAGACCCAGTACTTC | NA | TRBJ2-5 | TRBV2 | few
CASSQDPRGAGTEAFF | TGCGCCAGCAGCCAAGACCCCAGGGGCGCTGGCACTGAAGCTTTCTTT | NA | TRBJ1-1 | TRBV4-1 | NA
CASSVGQVPNYGYTF | TGTGCCAGCAGCGTAGGACAGGTGCCTAACTATGGCTACACCTTC | NA | TRBJ1-2 | TRBV9 | NA
CATSSPRGTDTQYF | TGTGCCACCAGCAGCCCTCGGGGTACAGATACGCAGTATTTT | NA | TRBJ2-3 | TRBV15 | NA
CASSPLEGGRGDIQYF | TGTGCCAGCTCACCACTCGAAGGGGGTAGAGGGGACATTCAGTACTTC | NA | TRBJ2-4 | TRBV18 | few
CSVELPDSYTGEQYF | TGCAGCGTTGAATTACCTGACAGCTACACGGGCGAGCAGTACTTC | NA | TRBJ2-7 | TRBV29-1 | NA
CASRADLSSYNEQFF | TGTGCCAGCAGGGCGGACCTGAGCTCCTACAATGAGCAGTTCTTC | NA | TRBJ2-1 | TRBV25-1 | few
CASSLTGPTLNTEAFF | TGTGCCAGCAGTTTGACCGGGCCAACCTTGAACACTGAAGCTTTCTTT | NA | TRBJ1-1 | TRBV6-5 | few
CASRGPISGANVLTF | TGTGCCAGCCGGGGTCCCATTTCTGGGGCCAACGTCCTGACTTTC | NA | TRBJ2-6 | TRBV6-1 | few
CSAGSPTEAFF | TGCAGTGCTGGGTCCCCCACTGAAGCTTTCTTT | NA | TRBJ1-1 | TRBV20-1 | NA
CSVDRADGYTF | TGCAGCGTAGACAGGGCTGATGGCTACACCTTC | TRBD1 | TRBJ1-2 | TRBV29-1 | NA
CASSVTGGYGYTF | TGTGCCAGCAGTGTTACAGGAGGGTATGGCTACACCTTC | NA | TRBJ1-2 | TRBV25-1 | NA
CASSLDQTSLGYTF | TGTGCCAGCAGTTTGGACCAAACTAGTCTTGGCTACACCTTC | NA | TRBJ1-2 | TRBV25-1 | many
CASGPPGSYEQYF | TGTGCCAGTGGACCCCCGGGGTCCTACGAGCAGTACTTC | NA | TRBJ2-7 | TRBV9 | NA
CASSPSPLATESIQYF | TGTGCCAGCAGCCCTTCCCCCCTCGCGACGGAATCCATTCAGTACTTC | NA | TRBJ2-4 | TRBV7-2 | many
CASSQSGLVGTDTNSYNEQFF | TGCGCCAGCAGTCAATCGGGCCTTGTGGGAACAGATACTAACTCCTACAATGAGCAGTTCTTC | NA | TRBJ2-1 | TRBV23-1 | few
CASSLERSNEKLFF | TGTGCCAGCAGCTTGGAAAGGTCTAATGAAAAACTGTTTTTT | NA | TRBJ1-4 | TRBV5-5 | few